This T cell receptor (beta chain) was captured by sequencing in a study of cytomegalovirus exposure and HLA in healthy donors. Study summary: Early on, a data release was issued that held tens of millions of unique TCRs from HLA-typed donors. Out of fewer than 400 genotyped donors, roughly 78% belonged to the Caucasian-associated ancestry cluster.

V lost 3 bases and J lost 3; bases outside the gene matches: 8. CDR3 length: 16 amino acids. 13 Jbeta primers and 60 Vbeta primers were used for the PCR. Repertoires were generated with immunoSEQ multiplex PCR, while TCRdb's copy carries only in-frame clones and drops some. This table lists around 140,000 clones. The receptor was derived from a woman in her thirties or forties in good health and CMV-seropositive. The chain combines TRBV23-1 with TRBJ2-1, with 7 positions matching TRBD1. TRBV23-1 is given ORF status, its function remaining uncertain. The sample taken for sequencing was PBMCs. In DNA form, the CDR3 reads TGCGCCAGCAGTCAGAGGGACAGAGGCTTCTACAATGAGCAGTTCTTC. This encodes CASSQRDRGFYNEQFF.